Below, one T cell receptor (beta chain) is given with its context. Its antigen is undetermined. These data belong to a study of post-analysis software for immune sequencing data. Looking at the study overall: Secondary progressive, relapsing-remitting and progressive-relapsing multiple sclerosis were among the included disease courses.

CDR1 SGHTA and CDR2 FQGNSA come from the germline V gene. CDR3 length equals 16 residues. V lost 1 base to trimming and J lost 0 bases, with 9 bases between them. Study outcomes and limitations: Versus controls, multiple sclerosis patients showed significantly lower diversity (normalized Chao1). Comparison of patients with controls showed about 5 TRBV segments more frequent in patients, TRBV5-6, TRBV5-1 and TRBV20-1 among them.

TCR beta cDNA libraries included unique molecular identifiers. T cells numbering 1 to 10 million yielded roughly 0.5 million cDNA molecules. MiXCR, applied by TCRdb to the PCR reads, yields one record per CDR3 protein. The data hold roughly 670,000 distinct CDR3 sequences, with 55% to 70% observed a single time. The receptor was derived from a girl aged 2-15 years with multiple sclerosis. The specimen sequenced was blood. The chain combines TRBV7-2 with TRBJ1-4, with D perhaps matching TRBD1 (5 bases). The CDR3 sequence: CASSLEQEATNEKLFF. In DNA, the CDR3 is TGTGCCAGCAGCTTAGAACAGGAGGCAACTAATGAAAAACTGTTTTTT.